This is a list of T cell receptor beta chains from one sample in a study of blood T cell repertoires in COVID-19. Sequencing was performed with immunoSEQ multiplex PCR; in TCRdb, only in-frame clones are kept and a portion is missing. The table includes a few hundred thousand clones, approximately 89% detected once. The sample consisted of peripheral blood. The source is a woman in her twenties or thirties who had recovered from COVID-19. The CDR3 runs from the conserved cysteine through the conserved F or W. The D gene is left open where the match is weak. Expanded clones are given a class, and other clones once, few, many or no size at all.

abundance: .; v_gene: TRBV6-2/TRBV6-3; j_gene: TRBJ2-7; d_gene: TRBD2; CDR3nt: TGTGCCAGCAGCCCTCGGGGAGGGGACTCCTACGAGCAGTACTTC; CDR3aa: CASSPRGGDSYEQYF
abundance: few; v_gene: TRBV11-3; j_gene: TRBJ2-6; d_gene: TRBD1; CDR3nt: TGTGCCAGCAGCGCCCGGGACAGGAGCTCTGGGGCCAACGTCCTGACTTTC; CDR3aa: CASSARDRSSGANVLTF
abundance: .; v_gene: TRBV19; j_gene: TRBJ2-3; d_gene: .; CDR3nt: TGTGCCAGTAGTATAGCAGGGGCTCGGACAGATACGCAGTATTTT; CDR3aa: CASSIAGARTDTQYF
abundance: .; v_gene: TRBV7-3; j_gene: TRBJ2-5; d_gene: .; CDR3nt: TGTGCCAGCAGCTTAAGGGGGCCGGACCCCTACCATCAAGAGACCCAGTACTTC; CDR3aa: CASSLRGPDPYHQETQYF
abundance: once; v_gene: TRBV6-5; j_gene: TRBJ1-2; d_gene: .; CDR3nt: TGTGCCAGCAATTACGCCGTACAGGGCTATGGCTACACCTTC; CDR3aa: CASNYAVQGYGYTF
abundance: .; v_gene: TRBV5-1; j_gene: TRBJ2-3; d_gene: .; CDR3nt: TGCGCCAGCAGCATAACAGTCGGCACAGATACGCAGTATTTT; CDR3aa: CASSITVGTDTQYF
abundance: .; v_gene: TRBV28; j_gene: TRBJ1-2; d_gene: .; CDR3nt: TGTGCCAGCAGCCAGAGGAGTTATGGCTACACCTTC; CDR3aa: CASSQRSYGYTF
abundance: .; v_gene: TRBV5-1; j_gene: TRBJ1-1; d_gene: TRBD1; CDR3nt: TGCGCCAGCAGCTCACAGGGGGCGCCCGTATACACTGAAGCTTTCTTT; CDR3aa: CASSSQGAPVYTEAFF
abundance: .; v_gene: TRBV2; j_gene: TRBJ2-7; d_gene: .; CDR3nt: TGTGCCAGCAGTGTAGGAGGCAGGTCCTACGAGCAGTACTTC; CDR3aa: CASSVGGRSYEQYF
abundance: few; v_gene: TRBV18; j_gene: TRBJ2-2; d_gene: TRBD2; CDR3nt: TGTGCCAGCTCGCGGCCGGGACTAGCTCACACCGGGGAGCTGTTTTTT; CDR3aa: CASSRPGLAHTGELFF
abundance: .; v_gene: TRBV20-1; j_gene: TRBJ1-2; d_gene: .; CDR3nt: TGCAGTGCAGGGGGTGGGGGCTACACCTTC; CDR3aa: CSAGGGGYTF
abundance: .; v_gene: TRBV27; j_gene: TRBJ2-5; d_gene: .; CDR3nt: TGTGCCAGCAGTCCGGGGGAGGGGGTAGCTCTTGGGACCCAGTACTTC; CDR3aa: CASSPGEGVALGTQYF
abundance: .; v_gene: TRBV19; j_gene: TRBJ2-3; d_gene: .; CDR3nt: TGTGCCAGTAGACCACAGGGTAACACAGATACGCAGTATTTT; CDR3aa: CASRPQGNTDTQYF
abundance: .; v_gene: TRBV5-1; j_gene: TRBJ1-1; d_gene: TRBD1; CDR3nt: TGCGCCAGCAGCTTCGGACAGGGGCGAAACACTGAAGCTTTCTTT; CDR3aa: CASSFGQGRNTEAFF
abundance: once; v_gene: TRBV18; j_gene: TRBJ2-7; d_gene: .; CDR3nt: TGTGCCAGCTCACCTTCCGTCTACGAGCAGTACTTC; CDR3aa: CASSPSVYEQYF
abundance: .; v_gene: TRBV6-5; j_gene: TRBJ1-2; d_gene: .; CDR3nt: TGTGCCAGCAGACTGGGCTTCAACTATGGCTACACCTTC; CDR3aa: CASRLGFNYGYTF